Below are 25 T cell receptor beta chains sequenced from a single sample in a study of type 1 and type 2 diabetes patients. The PCR template was genomic DNA. A primer set of 30 forward and 13 reverse primers amplified the CDR3. TCRdb processed the multiplex PCR reads anew with MiXCR; each CDR3 protein has one entry. The table lists about 250,000 distinct CDR3 sequences, roughly 48% of them singletons, with approximately 13% in the top ten. Sequenced material: peripheral blood mononuclear cells (PBMCs). The receptors originated from a man younger than 35 with type 2 diabetes.

The chain employs TRBV11-2 and TRBJ1-1, with D unresolved. The V gene lost 9 bases and the J gene lost 1 base, with 9 bases spanning the gap. Per the germline V gene, CDR1 is SGHAT and CDR2 is FQNNGV. The CDR3 runs to 12 residues. For the CDR3, the DNA is TGTGCCAGTAGTAAAGAGAACACTGAAGCTTTCTTT. This gives the protein CASSKENTEAFF.

The rearrangement joins TRBV9 to TRBJ2-7; 9 nucleotides line up with TRBD1. This CDR3 spans 15 amino acids. Germline CDR1 reads SGDLS; CDR2 reads YYNGEE. The V segment lost 0 bases and the J segment 3 bases; nucleotides outside the gene matches: 4. CDR3: CASSVGRQGVYEQYF. The CDR3 DNA reads TGTGCCAGCAGCGTAGGGAGACAGGGGGTCTACGAGCAGTACTTC.

This clonotype has a handful of counts. This chain links TRBV12-3 or TRBV12-4 with TRBJ2-1; TRBD1 aligns across 10 bases. This CDR3 is built from 16 residues. With V trimmed by 6 bases and J by 7 bases, 12 bases remained unmatched. CDR3 coding DNA: TGTGCCAGCAGCGCCGTCGACAGGGGGCTTCGGAATGAGCAGTTCTTC. Protein sequence: CASSAVDRGLRNEQFF.

In its sample, this clonotype was seen a few times. J is TRBJ2-7 and V is TRBV20-1; 7 bases line up with TRBD2. Trimming at V came to 5 bases and at J to 4 bases, leaving 14 bases not matched to a gene. The CDR3 is 15 residues long. In germline, CDR1 is DFQATT, CDR2 SNEGSKA (reference sequence). CDR3 sequence reads: CSAGVPGGLVYEQYF. The CDR3 DNA reads as TGCAGTGCTGGGGTTCCGGGAGGCCTCGTTTACGAGCAGTACTTC.

CDR3 in DNA: TGTGCCAGCAGCTTAGGGGAGACTACTCGGGATGGTGAGCAGTTCTTC. Its translation is CASSLGETTRDGEQFF. This chain uses TRBV7-2 with TRBJ2-1; weak D call: TRBD2 (5 bases). Trimming removed 1 base from V and 9 bases from J, with 19 bases in between. CDR1 and CDR2 from the germline V gene are SGHTA and FQGNSA. This CDR3 spans 16 amino acids.

This chain joins TRBV7-3 and TRBJ1-6, with TRBD1 matching over 9 bases. V trimming: 5 bases; J trimming: 10 bases; junction bases outside the gene matches: 9. The CDR3 runs to 15 residues. Germline V gene sequence: CDR1 SGHTA, CDR2 FQGTGA. As DNA, the CDR3 is TGTGCCAGCAGCGGACAGGGGTCAAGTCGCTCACCCCTCCACTTT. This encodes CASSGQGSSRSPLHF.

The sample holds a few counts of this clonotype. This rearrangement joins TRBV28 to TRBJ2-7; possible D gene TRBD1, 7 bases. V lost 6 bases, J lost 2 bases, and 23 bases lay in between. In germline, CDR1 is MDHEN, CDR2 SYDVKM. This CDR3 spans 17 amino acids. Here the CDR3 DNA reads TGTGCCAGCAGGCGGGGACAGACGAACTCCTGGACCTACGAGCAGTACTTC. Translating it yields CASRRGQTNSWTYEQYF.

In this sample, this clonotype turned up many times. This chain links TRBV20-1 with TRBJ2-6; TRBD1 aligns across 7 bases. Germline V gene data show CDR1 as DFQATT and CDR2 as SNEGSKA (reference sequence). The V and J ends lost 4 bases and 4 bases, in that order; junction bases with no gene match: 1. There are 13 residues in the CDR3. CDR3 nucleotides: TGCAGTGCTAAGGGGGCCGGGGCCAACGTCCTGACTTTC. It yields the protein CSAKGAGANVLTF.

This clonotype was picked up a small number of times. J is TRBJ2-1 and V is TRBV28; 12 bases are shared with TRBD2. The CDR3 has 14 amino acids. The V segment lost 6 bases and the J segment 10 bases; nucleotides outside the gene matches: 7. Germline V gene sequence: CDR1 MDHEN, CDR2 SYDVKM. This CDR3 is CASRWTSGDYEQFF. The CDR3 DNA is TGTGCCAGCAGATGGACTAGCGGGGACTACGAGCAGTTCTTC.

This clonotype was observed many times. At one end, the junction sequence differs from germline, possibly due to a read error. This sequence joins TRBV7-7 and TRBJ2-7; weak D call: TRBD2 (6 bases). The CDR3 is made up of 13 amino acids. Looked up from germline, CDR1 is SSHAT and CDR2 is FNYEAQ (reference sequence). The CDR3: CASSPGLGYEQYF. In nucleotides, the CDR3 is TGTGCTAGCAGCCCGGGACTTGGCTACGAGCAGTACTTC.

This clonotype was counted between two and nine times. V gene TRBV2 combines with J gene TRBJ1-2; the match to TRBD1 covers 12 bases. The CDR3 has 14 residues. After removal of 8 bases from V and 8 bases from J, the junction contained 9 bases not matched to a gene. CDR1 and CDR2 from the germline V gene are SNHLY and FYNNEI. The CDR3 DNA follows: TGTGCCAGCCGGCCGGGACAGGGGGCGACCGGCTACACCTTC. Amino acids: CASRPGQGATGYTF.

The chain carries TRBV4-2 and TRBJ1-6, with 7 bases lining up with TRBD1. In germline, CDR1 is LGHNA, CDR2 YNFKEQ. This CDR3 spans 16 amino acids. With 0 bases clipped from V and 7 bases from J, the junction kept 6 bases outside the gene matches. CDR3 DNA sequence: TGTGCCAGCAGCCAAGAACTTCGACAGGGAAATTCACCCCTCCACTTT. This sequence encodes CASSQELRQGNSPLHF.

Details on this clonotype: The germline gene is not matched at one end of the junction; a read error may be the cause. The CDR3 nucleotides read TGTGCCGGTAGCGCGCGGGGCAATCAGCCCCAGCATTTT. Amino acids: CAGSARGNQPQHF. The chain carries TRBV19 and TRBJ1-5; D is undetermined. The CDR3 extends over 13 amino acids. In germline, CDR1 is LNHDA, CDR2 SQIVND (reference sequence).

The J gene is TRBJ2-2, the V gene TRBV9, with 7 positions matching TRBD1. The V and J ends lost 1 base and 1 base, in that order; junction bases with no gene match: 4. Germline V gives CDR1 SGDLS, CDR2 YYNGEE. The CDR3 totals 16 residues. CDR3: CASSVYDRVNTGELFF. CDR3 nucleotides: TGTGCCAGCAGCGTATACGACAGGGTGAACACCGGGGAGCTGTTTTTT.

This clonotype came up a few times. The J gene is TRBJ2-5, the V gene TRBV7-2, with TRBD2 matching 13 bases. This CDR3 spans 17 amino acids. Germline CDR1 SGHTA, CDR2 FQGNSA. The J segment lost 2 bases and the V segment lost 1 base, leaving 4 bases of the junction unmatched. CDR3 protein: CASSLGLAGGLQETQYF. CDR3 nucleotide sequence: TGTGCCAGCAGCTTAGGACTAGCGGGGGGATTACAAGAGACCCAGTACTTC.

V usage is TRBV9 and J usage is TRBJ2-2; 7 nucleotides match TRBD2. The length of the CDR3 is 13 residues. V lost 7 bases to trimming and J lost 7 bases; unmatched junction nucleotides: 7. Germline-derived CDR1 and CDR2 are SGDLS and YYNGEE. The CDR3 spells CASGGERGGELFF. CDR3 nucleotide sequence: TGTGCCAGCGGCGGGGAGCGGGGCGGGGAGCTGTTTTTT.

The gene calls are TRBV28 and TRBJ2-7; 7 bases fit TRBD1. The CDR3 has 12 residues. Germline CDR1 and CDR2: MDHEN and SYDVKM. J lost 1 base, V lost 11 bases, and 5 bases had no gene match. The CDR3 loop is CAVGTVSYEQYF. In DNA, the CDR3 is TGTGCCGTAGGGACAGTGTCCTACGAGCAGTACTTC.

This chain links TRBV7-3 with TRBJ1-4; D not resolved. Germline V lookup: CDR1 SGHTA, CDR2 FQGTGA. V lost 6 bases and J lost 10, with 15 bases in between. This CDR3 has 13 residues. CDR3 in DNA: TGTGCCAGCAGTGAATCCGGGTCGAGAAAACTGTTTTTT. Translation: CASSESGSRKLFF.

As for this clonotype: A read error may account for a junction end that differs from germline. The CDR3 DNA is TGCGCCGGCAGCGATAGCACAGATACGCAGTATTTT. It is translated as CAGSDSTDTQYF. This chain connects TRBV11-3 to TRBJ2-3; the D is unclear. Per the germline V gene, CDR1 is SGHNT and CDR2 is YENEEA. This CDR3 is 12 amino acids long.

V usage is TRBV25-1 and J usage is TRBJ2-5, with D tentatively TRBD2 (5 bases). V lost 3 bases and J 0 bases, leaving 14 bases between the germline ends. CDR3 length: 16 residues. Germline CDR1 is MGHDK and CDR2 is SYGVNS. The CDR3 region has the DNA TGTGCCAGCAGTGAGAGAGGACGAGGGTACCAAGAGACCCAGTACTTC. Translating it yields CASSERGRGYQETQYF.

The J gene is TRBJ2-2, the V gene TRBV7-9; D is uncertain. The V end was cut by 5 bases, the J end by 1 base, with 11 bases between. The CDR3 runs 15 residues. The germline gives CDR1 SEHNR, CDR2 FQNEAQ (reference sequence). The CDR3 nucleotides are TGTGCCAGCAGCCCAAGGACGGAGAACACCGGGGAGCTGTTTTTT. This codes for CASSPRTENTGELFF.

This clonotype has a handful of counts. This chain connects TRBV12-3 or TRBV12-4 to TRBJ1-1; TRBD1 might be the D (5 bases). Trimming removed 6 bases at V and 1 base at J, with 9 bases between. The CDR3 is 13 amino acids. As DNA, the CDR3 is TGTGCCAGCAGGCCTGGGGGGAACACTGAAGCTTTCTTT. This encodes CASRPGGNTEAFF.

The rearrangement joins TRBV7-2 to TRBJ2-1; TRBD2 matches at 8 bases. CDR1 is SGHTA, CDR2 FQGNSA, per germline. The trim removed 2 bases at V and 6 bases at J, leaving 3 bases unmatched. The CDR3 sequence is 14 residues long. The CDR3 here is CASSLMSGGNEQFF. The CDR3 bases are TGTGCCAGCAGCTTAATGAGCGGGGGCAATGAGCAGTTCTTC.

This clonotype was found many times. The rearrangement links TRBV19 to TRBJ2-5, with D tentatively TRBD2 (5 bases). The V gene lost 5 bases and the J gene lost 1 base, with 14 bases spanning the gap. Germline values: CDR1 LNHDA, CDR2 SQIVND (reference sequence). The CDR3 has 15 residues. The CDR3 region is CASSLLGSPQETQYF. The DNA for the CDR3 is TGTGCCAGTAGTCTGTTAGGGAGCCCCCAAGAGACCCAGTACTTC.

Written as DNA, the CDR3 is TGTGCCAGCAGCTTAGATGGTGGGGACGTCGAACCCTACGAGCAGTACTTC. It translates to CASSLDGGDVEPYEQYF. The chain links TRBV14 to TRBJ2-7; D is perhaps TRBD1 or TRBD2 (5 bases each). V was pared by 5 bases and J by 2 bases, with 22 bases between. The CDR3 loop spans 17 amino acids. Germline values: CDR1 SGHDN, CDR2 FVKESK.